Below, 22 T cell receptor beta chains from the same sample are listed, as sequenced in a study of cytotoxic CD8 clonotypes in ibrutinib-treated CLL. Profiling relied on immunoSEQ multiplex PCR, and the TCRdb table lists in-frame clones only, not all of them. The sample yields about 130,000 clones, roughly 83% seen once. This material consisted of PBMCs, taken after 12 months of ibrutinib treatment. These receptors came from a human donor with chronic lymphocytic leukemia.

This clone has only one observation. This chain connects TRBV18 to TRBJ2-7, with D unclear. The V gene's germline CDR1 is KGHSH and CDR2 LQKENI. The CDR3 spans 14 residues. Trimming pared 3 bases from V and 1 base from J, leaving 10 bases between. The CDR3 DNA follows: TGTGCCAGCTCACCCTTACAGTCTTCCTACGAGCAGTACTTC. It specifies CASSPLQSSYEQYF.

The J gene is TRBJ2-7, the V gene TRBV15; tentatively, D is TRBD1 (6 bases). Trimming shortened V by 5 bases and J by 4 bases, and 15 bases separated the two germline ends. Germline V CDR1 and CDR2: LNHNV, YYDKDF (reference sequence). The CDR3 spans 14 residues. The CDR3 protein is CATSPRGGSYEQYF. For the CDR3, the DNA is TGTGCCACCAGCCCTCGTGGGGGCTCATACGAGCAGTACTTC. The whole variable domain, filled in from reference TRBV15 and TRBJ2-7, reads DAMVIQNPRYQVTQFGKPVTLSCSQTLNHNVMYWYQQKSSQAPKLLFHYYDKDFNNEADTPDNFQSRRPNTSFCFLDIRSPGLGDTAMYLCATSPRGGSYEQYFGPGTRLTVT.

The CDR3 protein is CASIPRRDQPQHF. The CDR3 nucleotides read TGTGCCAGCATACCGAGGCGTGATCAGCCCCAGCATTTT. V gene TRBV6-1 combines with J gene TRBJ1-5; no reliable D call. CDR1 and CDR2 from the germline V gene are MNHNS and SASEGT. The V and J ends lost 7 bases and 5 bases respectively, with 12 bases between them. This CDR3 spans 13 amino acids.

The chain uses TRBV4-2 and TRBJ1-5, with TRBD1 matching 8 bases. The CDR3 totals 18 residues. The V segment lost 2 bases and the J segment 4 bases; nucleotides outside the gene matches: 13. The germline gives CDR1 LGHNA, CDR2 YNFKEQ. The CDR3, as DNA: TGTGCCAGCAGCCAAATTTCGGGACAGGATGTGACTAATCAGCCCCAGCATTTT. This translates into CASSQISGQDVTNQPQHF.

The chain couples TRBV7-9 to TRBJ2-1, with D unresolved. CDR1 SEHNR and CDR2 FQNEAQ come from the germline V gene (reference sequence). The CDR3 length is 17 residues. V shed 1 base and J shed 0 bases, with 13 bases lying between them. DNA of the CDR3: TGTGCCAGCAGCTTAGTTACAGATTCGAGCTCCTACAATGAGCAGTTCTTC. Amino acids: CASSLVTDSSSYNEQFF.

The chain has TRBV25-1 and TRBJ2-7, with D possibly being TRBD1 (7 bases). Germline CDR1 is MGHDK and CDR2 is SYGVNS. The CDR3 covers 17 residues. V was shortened by 5 bases and J by 4 bases, with 24 bases between the two germline ends. The CDR3 nucleotides read TGTGCCAGCAGTATTCACCCCGCGGGACAGCCCATTTACGAGCAGTACTTC. This codes for CASSIHPAGQPIYEQYF.

The J gene is TRBJ2-1, the V gene TRBV5-4, with 14 bases fitting TRBD2. The CDR3 consists of 17 residues. Germline CDR1 is SGHNT and CDR2 is YYREEE (reference sequence). The V segment lost 8 bases and the J segment 0 bases; nucleotides outside the gene matches: 7. CDR3 loop: CARWGTSGSSSYNEQFF. CDR3 DNA sequence: TGTGCCAGGTGGGGGACTAGCGGGAGCAGCTCCTACAATGAGCAGTTCTTC.

The chain carries TRBV29-1 and TRBJ2-5, with D unclear. V was shortened by 5 bases and J by 5 bases, with 12 bases between the two germline ends. CDR3 size: 12 residues. CDR1 is SQVTM and CDR2 is ANQGSEA in the germline V gene. CDR3 sequence (DNA): TGCAGCGTTTCTCCCGAGGCTGAGACCCAGTACTTC. It codes for CSVSPEAETQYF.

This rearrangement joins TRBV5-1 to TRBJ2-7; 12 bases match TRBD2. V lost 4 bases to trimming and J lost 2 bases; unmatched junction nucleotides: 10. The CDR3 sequence is 17 residues long. Germline CDR1 reads SGHRS; CDR2 reads YFSETQ. The CDR3 is CASSPEPSGRVTYEQYF. In DNA, the CDR3 is TGCGCCAGCAGCCCCGAACCTAGCGGGAGGGTTACCTACGAGCAGTACTTC.

The chain joins TRBV19 to TRBJ2-6; possibly TRBD1 or TRBD2 for D (6 bases each). CDR1 is LNHDA, CDR2 SQIVND, per germline (reference sequence). The germline V and J ends were trimmed by 9 bases and 4 bases, with 19 bases remaining between them. This CDR3 spans 16 amino acids. CDR3 protein: CASGPTGAQGANVLTF. For the CDR3, the DNA is TGTGCCAGCGGACCTACGGGGGCGCAAGGGGCCAACGTCCTGACTTTC.

Here the CDR3 DNA reads TGCGCCAGCAGCCAAGATCGGACTAGCGGGAGTTACGAGCAGTACTTC. Its protein is CASSQDRTSGSYEQYF. The chain is built from TRBV4-1 and TRBJ2-7, with 13 nucleotides matching TRBD2. J lost 4 bases, V lost 0 bases, and 3 bases had no gene match. The CDR3 spans 16 residues. Germline V CDR1 and CDR2: MGHRA, YSYEKL.

In its sample, this clone was seen once. This rearrangement joins TRBV5-1 to TRBJ2-7, with TRBD2 matching 13 bases. Looked up from germline, CDR1 is SGHRS and CDR2 is YFSETQ. The CDR3 is 15 amino acids. Trimming at V came to 3 bases and at J to 4 bases, leaving 4 bases not matched to a gene. CDR3 bases: TGCGCCAGCAGCTCACGGACTAGCGGGAGTTACGAGCAGTACTTC. Translating gives CASSSRTSGSYEQYF.

V usage is TRBV7-8 and J usage is TRBJ2-7; 11 bases align to TRBD2. V was pared by 5 bases and J by 5 bases, with 8 bases of the junction left unmatched. CDR3 length: 15 residues. Looked up from germline, CDR1 is SGHVS and CDR2 is FQNEAQ. The CDR3 reads CASSTGLAGLHEQYF. CDR3 nucleotide sequence: TGTGCCAGCAGCACCGGACTAGCGGGCCTGCACGAGCAGTACTTC.

The table lists this clone with a few counts. The rearrangement links TRBV19 to TRBJ2-7, with D tentatively TRBD1 (6 bases). CDR3 length: 14 residues. CDR1 and CDR2 from the germline V gene are LNHDA and SQIVND (reference sequence). Trimming removed 5 bases at V and 2 bases at J, with 13 bases between. The CDR3 region has the DNA TGTGCCAGTAGTCCAGGAACAGGGACCTACGAGCAGTACTTC. Protein product: CASSPGTGTYEQYF.

This clone was seen a single time. J is TRBJ1-3 and V is TRBV30; 7 bases match TRBD1. Germline CDR1 is GTSNPN and CDR2 is SVGIG (reference sequence). The CDR3 totals 15 residues. Trimming took 1 base from V and 3 from J; bases not matched to a gene: 6. CDR3 sequence (DNA): TGTGCCTGGAGTGGGGACAGAACTTTTGGAAACACCATATATTTT. The encoded protein is CAWSGDRTFGNTIYF.

V usage is TRBV7-9 and J usage is TRBJ2-6; maybe TRBD2 (5 bases). Germline assignment: CDR1 SEHNR and CDR2 FQNEAQ (reference sequence). Trimming pared 2 bases from V and 0 bases from J, leaving 17 bases between. The CDR3 length is 19 residues. CDR3 sequence (DNA): TGTGCCAGCAGCTTATCCGCATATACTAGTTTCTCTGGGGCCAACGTCCTGACTTTC. Translating it yields CASSLSAYTSFSGANVLTF.

In its sample, this clone was seen once. V is TRBV4-2 and J is TRBJ1-4; no clear D gene. Deletions cut 6 bases from V and 4 bases from J, with 15 bases between. The CDR3 contains 15 residues. From germline, CDR1 is LGHNA and CDR2 YNFKEQ. The CDR3 here is CASRPIGPRNEKLFF. The CDR3 nucleotides are TGTGCCAGCAGACCGATTGGACCGCGTAATGAAAAACTGTTTTTT.

V gene TRBV4-1 combines with J gene TRBJ2-7; 7 bases fit TRBD1. CDR1 and CDR2 (germline): MGHRA, YSYEKL. This CDR3 is 13 amino acids long. Trimming at V came to 4 bases and at J to 6 bases, leaving 6 bases not matched to a gene. The CDR3 coding sequence is TGCGCCAGCAGCCCGACAGGGCCGGGCGAGCAGTACTTC. Translated, it gives CASSPTGPGEQYF.

The gene calls are TRBV29-1 and TRBJ2-1; unclear D gene. Germline CDR1 reads SQVTM; CDR2 reads ANQGSEA. Between the trimmed V and J ends, which lost 4 bases and 7 bases, there was a span of 5 bases. This CDR3 is 10 amino acids long. In DNA form, the CDR3 reads TGCAGCGTTGGATCGAATGAGCAGTTCTTC. Translating gives CSVGSNEQFF.

V is TRBV12-5 and J is TRBJ1-1; D unresolved. The CDR3 loop spans 15 amino acids. Germline V gives CDR1 LGHNT, CDR2 FRNRAP. The V end was cut by 3 bases, the J end by 3 bases, with 14 bases between. Here the CDR3 reads CASGFIYTRYTEAFF. DNA for the CDR3: TGTGCTAGTGGTTTTATCTACACTCGGTACACTGAAGCTTTCTTT.

The rearrangement links TRBV5-4 to TRBJ2-7; D may be TRBD1 (6 bases). Germline CDR1 is SGHNT and CDR2 is YYREEE (reference sequence). The CDR3 loop spans 13 amino acids. With 2 bases removed from V and 5 bases from J, the gap between germline ends came to 11 bases. CDR3 sequence: CASSLTGLDEQYF. The CDR3 DNA follows: TGTGCCAGCAGCTTAACAGGGTTGGACGAGCAGTACTTC.

CDR3 protein: CASSTQLSYNEQFF. In nucleotides, the CDR3 is TGTGCCAGCAGCACCCAGCTTAGCTACAATGAGCAGTTCTTC. The rearrangement links TRBV9 to TRBJ2-1; D is unresolved. The CDR3 sequence is 14 residues long. Between the trimmed V and J ends, which lost 4 bases and 3 bases, there was a span of 11 bases. Germline lookup yields CDR1 SGDLS and CDR2 YYNGEE.